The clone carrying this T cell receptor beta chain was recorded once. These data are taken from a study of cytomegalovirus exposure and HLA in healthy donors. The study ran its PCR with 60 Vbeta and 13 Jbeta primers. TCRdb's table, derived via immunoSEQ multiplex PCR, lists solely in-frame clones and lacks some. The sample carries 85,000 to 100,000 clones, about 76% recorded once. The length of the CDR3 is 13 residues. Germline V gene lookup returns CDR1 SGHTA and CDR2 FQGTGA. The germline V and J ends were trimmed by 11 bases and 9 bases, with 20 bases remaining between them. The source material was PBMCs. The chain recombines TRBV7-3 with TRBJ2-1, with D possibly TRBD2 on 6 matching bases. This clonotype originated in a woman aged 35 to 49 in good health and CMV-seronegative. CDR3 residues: CAYSVGGRGEQFF. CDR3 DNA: TGTGCCTATTCAGTGGGGGGACGCGGTGAGCAGTTCTTC. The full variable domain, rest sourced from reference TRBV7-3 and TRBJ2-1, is GAGVSQTPSNKVTEKGKYVELRCDPISGHTALYWYRQSLGQGPEFLIYFQGTGAADDSGLPNDRFFAVRPEGSVSTLKIQRTERGDSAVYLCAYSVGGRGEQFFGPGTRLTVL.